These T cell receptor beta chains were read from a single sample in a study of T cell responses to AZD1222 COVID-19 vaccine. The data were produced by immunoSEQ multiplex PCR, yet TCRdb's version contains in-frame clones alone and is incomplete. The repertoire includes roughly 100,000 clones, approximately 88% of them detected once, and 20% sits in the top ten. Material: peripheral blood, obtained on day 0 of AZD1222 vaccination. These receptors came from an adult in good health. Both conserved end residues are part of each CDR3. The D gene is left open where the match is weak. Clone size is stated in some rows and not others, as once, few, many or a class when expanded.

CDR3 protein,CDR3 DNA,D gene,clone size,J gene,V gene
CASSLDPGGGYTF,TGTGCCAGCAGCTTAGATCCCGGTGGAGGCTACACCTTC,NA,NA,TRBJ1-2,TRBV11-2
CASSLPGTEGAPTDTQYF,TGTGCCAGCAGCTTACCCGGGACCGAAGGTGCTCCCACAGATACGCAGTATTTT,NA,NA,TRBJ2-3,TRBV7-9
CASSLRGGLADYNEQFF,TGTGCCAGCAGCTTACGCGGGGGACTAGCGGACTACAATGAGCAGTTCTTC,TRBD2,NA,TRBJ2-1,TRBV7-3
CAIGAGAYEQYF,TGTGCCATCGGGGCGGGAGCCTACGAGCAGTACTTC,TRBD2,NA,TRBJ2-7,TRBV10-3
CASRPEGSARTDTQYF,TGCGCCAGCAGACCGGAGGGTAGCGCTCGCACAGATACGCAGTATTTT,NA,once,TRBJ2-3,TRBV5-1
CAGGTRGGATGELFF,TGTGCCGGGGGGACGAGGGGAGGGGCCACCGGGGAGCTGTTTTTT,TRBD2,NA,TRBJ2-2,TRBV2
CASMLRDRNNSPLHF,TGTGCCAGCATGCTAAGAGATCGGAATAATTCACCCCTCCACTTT,NA,NA,TRBJ1-6,TRBV28
CASTLGTASSYEQYF,TGTGCCAGCACCCTCGGGACCGCTAGCTCCTACGAGCAGTACTTC,NA,NA,TRBJ2-7,TRBV6-6
CASSRGEVVDNEQFF,TGTGCCAGTAGCAGGGGGGAAGTGGTTGACAATGAGCAGTTCTTC,NA,NA,TRBJ2-1,TRBV19
CASSWDRGSNQPQHF,TGTGCCAGCAGCTGGGACAGGGGTAGCAATCAGCCCCAGCATTTT,TRBD1,NA,TRBJ1-5,TRBV7-9
CASSLVRAGDNEQFF,TGTGCCAGCAGCTTAGTACGGGCAGGGGACAATGAGCAGTTCTTC,NA,NA,TRBJ2-1,TRBV7-9
CASSSEDTSNYGYTF,TGTGCCAGTAGTTCGGAGGACACATCTAACTATGGCTACACCTTC,NA,NA,TRBJ1-2,TRBV19
CASSPTDGYYEQYF,TGTGCCAGCAGCCCAACCGACGGTTACTACGAGCAGTACTTC,NA,NA,TRBJ2-7,TRBV7-9
CASTPYQGNEQYF,TGTGCCAGCACCCCATATCAGGGTAACGAGCAGTACTTC,NA,few,TRBJ2-7,TRBV27
CASSSSPKGRLGYEQYF,TGTGCCAGCAGCTCCTCTCCGAAGGGAAGGCTTGGCTACGAGCAGTACTTC,NA,NA,TRBJ2-7,TRBV5-8
CASSKDRDREAFF,TGCGCCAGCAGCAAGGACAGGGATCGTGAAGCTTTCTTT,TRBD1,NA,TRBJ1-1,TRBV5-1
CASSVRGDTEAFF,TGTGCCAGCAGCGTAAGAGGGGACACTGAAGCTTTCTTT,NA,NA,TRBJ1-1,TRBV9
CAWLRTSGSNEQFF,TGTGCCTGGCTCCGAACTAGCGGGAGCAATGAGCAGTTCTTC,TRBD2,few,TRBJ2-1,TRBV30
CASSPSGSGTGEQYF,TGTGCCAGCAGCCCAAGCGGGAGCGGGACGGGGGAGCAGTACTTC,TRBD2,NA,TRBJ2-7,TRBV11-3
CASRTTTQNYGYTF,TGTGCCAGTAGGACCACGACACAGAACTATGGCTACACCTTC,NA,once,TRBJ1-2,TRBV19
CASSPGGGFLSANYGYTF,TGTGCCAGCAGCCCCGGCGGGGGGTTCCTATCAGCTAACTATGGCTACACCTTC,NA,NA,TRBJ1-2,TRBV9
CASSSGTSGNTIYF,TGTGCCAGCAGCTCCGGGACGAGTGGAAACACCATATATTTT,NA,NA,TRBJ1-3,TRBV9
CASSQDDGEGQPQHF,TGCGCCAGCAGCCAAGATGACGGGGAAGGACAGCCCCAGCATTTT,NA,NA,TRBJ1-5,TRBV4-1
CASLTGGNYEQYF,TGTGCCAGCTTGACAGGGGGCAATTACGAGCAGTACTTC,TRBD1,NA,TRBJ2-7,TRBV28
CASEGGKGEKLFF,TGTGCCAGCGAAGGGGGCAAGGGTGAAAAACTGTTTTTT,TRBD1,NA,TRBJ1-4,TRBV28
CAIRGATAIQETQYF,TGTGCCATCAGGGGGGCGACGGCGATTCAAGAGACCCAGTACTTC,NA,once,TRBJ2-5,TRBV10-3
CSVDFQGYGYTF,TGCAGCGTTGATTTTCAGGGGTATGGCTACACCTTC,NA,NA,TRBJ1-2,TRBV29-1
CASSEGSSVNEQFF,TGTGCCAGCAGTGAAGGATCTAGTGTTAACGAGCAGTTCTTC,NA,few,TRBJ2-1,TRBV25-1
CSARRSEQYF,TGCAGTGCCAGGAGATCCGAGCAGTACTTC,NA,NA,TRBJ2-7,TRBV20-1
CASSLGQGYTEAFF,TGTGCCAGCAGCTTGGGACAGGGTTACACTGAAGCTTTCTTT,TRBD1,NA,TRBJ1-1,TRBV5-8
CASGRELSGNTIYF,TGTGCCAGCGGTAGGGAACTCTCTGGAAACACCATATATTTT,NA,NA,TRBJ1-3,TRBV2
CASSQDNMSNEKLFF,TGCGCCAGCAGCCAAGATAACATGTCTAATGAAAAACTGTTTTTT,NA,NA,TRBJ1-4,TRBV4-3
CASSFDINYGYTF,TGTGCCAGCAGTTTTGACATTAACTATGGCTACACCTTC,NA,NA,TRBJ1-2,TRBV27
CASKQGRVSGNTIYF,TGTGCCAGCAAACAGGGTAGGGTCTCTGGAAACACCATATATTTT,NA,NA,TRBJ1-3,TRBV2
CASSQFNLGGGGNTIYF,TGCGCCAGCAGCCAATTCAACCTCGGAGGCGGTGGAAACACCATATATTTT,NA,NA,TRBJ1-3,TRBV4-3
CASSLPRGGYGYTF,TGTGCCAGCAGCTTACCCCGGGGAGGCTATGGCTACACCTTC,NA,NA,TRBJ1-2,TRBV7-2
CASSGGGGGYNEQFF,TGTGCCAGCAGCGGGGGAGGAGGCGGCTACAATGAGCAGTTCTTC,NA,NA,TRBJ2-1,TRBV9
CASSGGSYNEQFF,TGTGCCAGCAGCGGGGGGTCCTACAATGAGCAGTTCTTC,TRBD2,NA,TRBJ2-1,TRBV6-2/TRBV6-3
CASRGGSSYEQYF,TGTGCCAGCCGCGGCGGTTCCTCCTACGAGCAGTACTTC,NA,NA,TRBJ2-7,TRBV7-2
CASIVGEAFF,TGCGCCAGCATTGTGGGTGAAGCTTTCTTT,NA,NA,TRBJ1-1,TRBV10-1
CATRGGQEAFF,TGTGCCACCCGAGGGGGGCAAGAAGCTTTCTTT,NA,NA,TRBJ1-1,TRBV10-3
CASSPGAPSGNTIYF,TGTGCCAGCAGCCCTGGGGCACCCTCTGGAAACACCATATATTTT,NA,NA,TRBJ1-3,TRBV14
CASSPVLSSYNSPPHF,TGTGCCAGCAGTCCGGTCTTAAGCTCCTATAATTCACCCCCCCACTTT,NA,NA,TRBJ1-6,TRBV27
CASSQDLETASEAFF,TGCGCCAGCAGCCAAGATCTTGAGACGGCGTCTGAAGCTTTCTTT,NA,NA,TRBJ1-1,TRBV4-3
CASRIGTGGYYTEAFF,TGTGCCAGCAGGATTGGGACAGGGGGATACTACACTGAAGCTTTCTTT,TRBD1,NA,TRBJ1-1,TRBV2
CAISAQGSTNTEAFF,TGTGCCATCAGTGCTCAGGGATCTACGAACACTGAAGCTTTCTTT,NA,NA,TRBJ1-1,TRBV10-3
CASSVATGAVTQYF,TGTGCCAGCAGCGTAGCTACAGGGGCGGTGACCCAGTACTTC,TRBD1,NA,TRBJ2-5,TRBV9
CATSSRGAGGNTIYF,TGTGCCACCAGCTCCCGAGGGGCTGGTGGAAACACCATATATTTT,NA,NA,TRBJ1-3,TRBV15
CASSSGLVVNEQFF,TGTGCCAGCAGTTCCGGACTAGTTGTCAATGAGCAGTTCTTC,TRBD2,few,TRBJ2-1,TRBV27
CASRLGENTEAFF,TGTGCCAGCCGCCTTGGGGAGAACACTGAAGCTTTCTTT,NA,NA,TRBJ1-1,TRBV18
CASSLVSPGSGEAFF,TGTGCCAGCAGCTTAGTCAGCCCTGGGTCCGGTGAAGCTTTCTTT,NA,NA,TRBJ1-1,TRBV7-9
CSVGGASSGNTIYF,TGCAGCGTGGGGGGGGCAAGCTCTGGAAACACCATATATTTT,NA,once,TRBJ1-3,TRBV29-1
CASSPMRGAEAFF,TGTGCCAGCAGCCCTATGAGAGGGGCTGAAGCTTTCTTT,NA,few,TRBJ1-1,TRBV7-2
CASSQVTTAFTDTQYF,TGCGCCAGCAGCCAAGTTACGACAGCATTCACAGATACGCAGTATTTT,NA,once,TRBJ2-3,TRBV4-1
CSVEEQGRDEQFF,TGCAGCGTTGAGGAACAGGGGCGGGATGAGCAGTTCTTC,TRBD1,NA,TRBJ2-1,TRBV29-1
CASSLEDYAKEQYF,TGCGCCAGCAGCTTGGAAGACTACGCTAAAGAGCAGTACTTC,NA,NA,TRBJ2-7,TRBV5-1
CASSQETGFGNEQFF,TGTGCCAGCAGCCAAGAGACAGGGTTCGGGAATGAGCAGTTCTTC,TRBD1,NA,TRBJ2-1,TRBV4-2
CASSPGTALQETQYF,TGTGCCAGCAGCCCGGGGACAGCGCTCCAAGAGACCCAGTACTTC,TRBD1,NA,TRBJ2-5,TRBV7-8